This is a list of T cell receptor beta chains from one sample in a study of T cell responses to AZD1222 COVID-19 vaccine. Data came from immunoSEQ multiplex PCR; TCRdb stores just in-frame clones and leaves some out. This sample has approximately 120,000 clones; approximately 89% occur once, and the top ten carry less than 4.5%. This material consisted of peripheral blood, taken 28 days after the second AZD1222 dose. Source of these receptors: an adult who received the AZD1222 COVID-19 vaccine. The CDR3 runs from the conserved cysteine through the conserved F or W. A D gene is named only where the DNA matches it firmly. Not all rows give a size; the values are once, few, many and, for expanded clones, a class.

abundance	d_gene	v_gene	j_gene	CDR3aa	CDR3nt
many	-	TRBV10-3	TRBJ2-7	CAISEDSYEQYF	TGTGCCATCAGTGAGGACAGCTACGAGCAGTACTTC
-	TRBD2	TRBV5-4	TRBJ2-1	CASSPGLAGENEQFF	TGTGCCAGCAGCCCGGGACTAGCGGGAGAGAATGAGCAGTTCTTC
-	-	TRBV12-3/TRBV12-4	TRBJ1-5	CASSLRVSGPQHF	TGTGCCAGCAGTTTAAGGGTCTCGGGACCCCAGCATTTT
-	TRBD2	TRBV5-1	TRBJ2-3	CASSLPSGGVPSTDTQYF	TGCGCCAGCAGCTTACCTAGCGGGGGGGTCCCTAGCACAGATACGCAGTATTTT
-	TRBD1	TRBV11-2	TRBJ1-1	CASSPQGARTEAFF	TGTGCCAGCAGCCCCCAGGGGGCCCGGACTGAAGCTTTCTTT
many	TRBD2	TRBV27	TRBJ2-7	CASSLAPKAGEQYF	TGTGCCAGCAGTTTAGCCCCCAAAGCGGGGGAGCAGTACTTC
-	-	TRBV7-3	TRBJ2-1	CASSLSPHEQFF	TGTGCCAGCAGCTTAAGTCCCCATGAGCAGTTCTTC
-	TRBD1	TRBV7-9	TRBJ1-5	CASSSSLPGTENLYQPQHF	TGTGCCAGCAGCTCTAGTCTGCCCGGGACAGAAAATTTATATCAGCCCCAGCATTTT
many	TRBD2	TRBV4-1	TRBJ2-7	CASSPSGTRSYEQYF	TGCGCCAGCAGCCCCTCCGGGACTAGAAGCTACGAGCAGTACTTC
once	TRBD2	TRBV18	TRBJ2-1	CASSPGLFNEQFF	TGTGCCAGCTCTCCGGGACTATTCAATGAGCAGTTCTTC
-	TRBD1	TRBV30	TRBJ2-6	CAWSGAGQGFGANVLTF	TGTGCCTGGTCCGGGGCGGGACAGGGCTTTGGGGCCAACGTCCTGACTTTC
few	-	TRBV11-3	TRBJ2-2	CASSFITSSNTGELFF	TGTGCCAGCAGCTTTATTACGTCCTCGAACACCGGGGAGCTGTTTTTT
-	-	TRBV7-6	TRBJ2-2	CASSPRVAGTGELFF	TGTGCCAGCAGCCCCCGGGTAGCCGGCACCGGGGAGCTGTTTTTT
once	TRBD2	TRBV10-2	TRBJ2-1	CASSGGADLNEQFF	TGCGCCAGCAGCGGGGGGGCCGATCTGAATGAGCAGTTCTTC
-	-	TRBV7-2	TRBJ1-2	CASTPGYGYTF	TGTGCCAGCACCCCAGGGTACGGCTACACCTTC
-	TRBD2	TRBV5-1	TRBJ2-5	CASSLQLAAVTGTQYF	TGCGCCAGCAGCTTGCAGCTAGCGGCGGTCACGGGGACCCAGTACTTC
-	-	TRBV5-8	TRBJ1-5	CASSLLGYNQPQHF	TGTGCCAGCAGCTTGCTGGGGTACAATCAGCCCCAGCATTTT
-	-	TRBV5-1	TRBJ2-5	CASQPGQLGETQYF	TGCGCCAGCCAACCGGGACAATTGGGCGAGACCCAGTACTTC
-	TRBD1	TRBV18	TRBJ2-7	CASSAMGQGNEQYF	TGTGCCAGCTCAGCGATGGGACAGGGAAACGAGCAGTACTTC
once	TRBD1	TRBV12-3/TRBV12-4	TRBJ1-2	CASSPTGVEGYTF	TGTGCCAGCAGTCCGACAGGGGTCGAAGGCTACACCTTC
-	-	TRBV9	TRBJ1-3	CASSGNSGNTIYF	TGTGCCAGCAGCGGAAACTCTGGAAACACCATATATTTT
-	-	TRBV19	TRBJ2-1	CASSLTPSSYNEQFF	TGTGCCAGTAGTTTGACGCCGAGCTCCTACAATGAGCAGTTCTTC
-	-	TRBV5-8	TRBJ2-7	CASSYGTTYEQYF	TGTGCCAGCAGTTACGGGACGACTTACGAGCAGTACTTC
-	-	TRBV4-3	TRBJ2-6	CASSHTLRGGSGANVLTF	TGCGCCAGCAGCCACACCCTAAGGGGAGGATCTGGGGCCAACGTCCTGACTTTC
-	-	TRBV7-8	TRBJ1-5	CASTLTVGSQPQHF	TGTGCCAGCACCTTGACCGTCGGTAGTCAGCCCCAGCATTTT
few	-	TRBV3-1/TRBV3-2	TRBJ1-2	CASSQPAAVYGYTF	TGTGCCAGCAGCCAACCGGCCGCAGTTTATGGCTACACCTTC
few	TRBD1	TRBV7-9	TRBJ2-7	CASSHRDSDPRAEQYF	TGTGCCAGCAGCCACCGGGACAGTGACCCAAGGGCCGAGCAGTACTTC
-	TRBD1	TRBV5-4	TRBJ1-1	CASSGGRGQVEAFF	TGTGCCAGCAGCGGGGGGAGGGGACAGGTTGAAGCTTTCTTT
-	-	TRBV29-1	TRBJ1-5	CSVYINRDQPQHF	TGCAGCGTTTATATTAACAGAGATCAGCCCCAGCATTTT